A selection of T cell receptor beta chains follows, all from one sample in a study of blood T cell repertoires in COVID-19. TCRdb's copy holds only in-frame clones and misses some; the assay was immunoSEQ multiplex PCR. This sample yields roughly 150,000 clones, of which approximately 86% are seen a single time; roughly 2.4% belongs to the top ten. The specimen sequenced was peripheral blood. Every receptor here comes from a woman older than 75 with COVID-19, enrolled during active disease. Each CDR3 is given with its conserved first and last residue. A D gene is named only where the DNA matches it firmly. Clone size is not always given. Where it is, it says once, few, many or a class for expanded clones.

v_call: TRBV5-1; cdr3_length: 16; clone_size: NA; d_call: TRBD2; j_call: TRBJ2-1; cdr3_aa: CASSGGGRASYNEQFF; cdr3_nt: TGCGCCAGCAGCGGGGGCGGGAGGGCCTCCTACAATGAGCAGTTCTTC
v_call: TRBV28; cdr3_length: 15; clone_size: NA; d_call: TRBD1; j_call: TRBJ1-6; cdr3_aa: CASSSPTGEGSPLHF; cdr3_nt: TGTGCCAGCAGTTCCCCGACAGGGGAGGGTTCACCCCTCCACTTT
v_call: TRBV27; cdr3_length: 14; clone_size: few; d_call: TRBD2; j_call: TRBJ2-7; cdr3_aa: CASSLREGWNEQYF; cdr3_nt: TGTGCCAGCAGTTTACGGGAGGGCTGGAACGAGCAGTACTTC
v_call: TRBV15; cdr3_length: 19; clone_size: NA; d_call: TRBD2; j_call: TRBJ2-1; cdr3_aa: CATSRDPAWTSGRYNEQFF; cdr3_nt: TGTGCCACCAGCAGAGATCCTGCTTGGACTAGCGGGAGATACAATGAGCAGTTCTTC
v_call: TRBV9; cdr3_length: 15; clone_size: NA; d_call: TRBD1; j_call: TRBJ2-7; cdr3_aa: CASSVTGQSSYEQYF; cdr3_nt: TGTGCCAGCAGCGTAACGGGACAGAGCTCCTACGAGCAGTACTTC
v_call: TRBV24-1; cdr3_length: 17; clone_size: NA; d_call: TRBD1; j_call: TRBJ1-2; cdr3_aa: CATSDTGTGAANYGYTF; cdr3_nt: TGTGCCACCAGTGACACCGGGACAGGGGCCGCTAACTATGGCTACACCTTC
v_call: TRBV29-1; cdr3_length: 14; clone_size: NA; d_call: TRBD2; j_call: TRBJ2-3; cdr3_aa: CSVGTSGRVDTQYF; cdr3_nt: TGCAGCGTGGGGACTAGCGGGAGGGTCGATACGCAGTATTTT
v_call: TRBV3-1/TRBV3-2; cdr3_length: 16; clone_size: many; d_call: TRBD2; j_call: TRBJ2-2; cdr3_aa: CASSQERAGEGGELFF; cdr3_nt: TGTGCCAGCAGCCAAGAGCGAGCGGGAGAGGGCGGGGAGCTGTTTTTT
v_call: TRBV5-1; cdr3_length: 14; clone_size: NA; d_call: NA; j_call: TRBJ2-7; cdr3_aa: CASSYSREMDEQYF; cdr3_nt: TGCGCCAGCAGCTACTCAAGAGAAATGGACGAGCAGTACTTC
v_call: TRBV18; cdr3_length: 17; clone_size: NA; d_call: TRBD1; j_call: TRBJ1-1; cdr3_aa: CASSLGTGRVKNTEAFF; cdr3_nt: TGTGCCAGCTCATTGGGGACAGGGAGGGTGAAGAACACTGAAGCTTTCTTT
v_call: TRBV5-5; cdr3_length: 16; clone_size: NA; d_call: NA; j_call: TRBJ1-2; cdr3_aa: CASSLAPAARNYGYTF; cdr3_nt: TGTGCCAGCAGCTTGGCCCCAGCGGCCAGGAACTATGGCTACACCTTC
v_call: TRBV28; cdr3_length: 15; clone_size: NA; d_call: NA; j_call: TRBJ2-1; cdr3_aa: CASSLVRRAGNEQFF; cdr3_nt: TGTGCCAGCAGCCTAGTCCGGAGGGCGGGGAATGAGCAGTTCTTC
v_call: TRBV24-1; cdr3_length: 15; clone_size: NA; d_call: NA; j_call: TRBJ2-2; cdr3_aa: CATASAGQNTGELFF; cdr3_nt: TGTGCCACCGCGTCGGCGGGCCAGAACACCGGGGAGCTGTTTTTT
v_call: TRBV18; cdr3_length: 15; clone_size: NA; d_call: NA; j_call: TRBJ1-1; cdr3_aa: CASSSQSPGWSEAFF; cdr3_nt: TGTGCCAGCTCGTCCCAAAGCCCGGGATGGTCTGAAGCTTTCTTT
v_call: TRBV4-2; cdr3_length: 16; clone_size: NA; d_call: NA; j_call: TRBJ2-7; cdr3_aa: CASSQDQGGSSYEQYF; cdr3_nt: TGTGCCAGCAGCCAAGATCAGGGAGGTAGCTCCTACGAGCAGTACTTC
v_call: TRBV3-1/TRBV3-2; cdr3_length: 13; clone_size: NA; d_call: NA; j_call: TRBJ2-7; cdr3_aa: CASSSIQGSEQYF; cdr3_nt: TGTGCCAGCTCTTCAATTCAGGGATCCGAGCAGTACTTC
v_call: TRBV5-1; cdr3_length: 15; clone_size: NA; d_call: NA; j_call: TRBJ1-5; cdr3_aa: CASSFGPNSNQPQHF; cdr3_nt: TGCGCCAGCAGCTTTGGCCCCAACAGCAATCAGCCCCAGCATTTT
v_call: TRBV28; cdr3_length: 23; clone_size: many; d_call: TRBD2; j_call: TRBJ2-7; cdr3_aa: CASSTAGQTLLAGGPGRSYEQYF; cdr3_nt: TGTGCCAGCAGTACCGCCGGACAGACCTTACTAGCGGGAGGGCCAGGAAGATCCTACGAGCAGTACTTC
v_call: TRBV6-5; cdr3_length: 13; clone_size: NA; d_call: NA; j_call: TRBJ2-2; cdr3_aa: CASSSSGTGELFF; cdr3_nt: TGTGCCAGCAGTTCCTCCGGGACCGGGGAGCTGTTTTTT
v_call: TRBV6-4; cdr3_length: 19; clone_size: NA; d_call: TRBD1; j_call: TRBJ1-5; cdr3_aa: CASSDGTGDRPYSNQPQHF; cdr3_nt: TGTGCCAGCAGTGACGGGACAGGGGACAGACCCTATAGCAATCAGCCCCAGCATTTT
v_call: TRBV9; cdr3_length: 14; clone_size: NA; d_call: NA; j_call: TRBJ2-1; cdr3_aa: CASSLTQGMAEQFF; cdr3_nt: TGTGCCAGCAGCTTGACGCAGGGTATGGCTGAGCAGTTCTTC
v_call: TRBV3-1/TRBV3-2; cdr3_length: 14; clone_size: NA; d_call: NA; j_call: TRBJ1-1; cdr3_aa: CASSAGQWNTEAFF; cdr3_nt: TGTGCCAGCAGCGCCGGACAATGGAACACTGAAGCTTTCTTT
v_call: TRBV27; cdr3_length: 18; clone_size: NA; d_call: TRBD1; j_call: TRBJ1-1; cdr3_aa: CASSQNARDRDLNTEAFF; cdr3_nt: TGTGCCAGCAGTCAGAATGCCCGGGACAGGGATTTGAACACTGAAGCTTTCTTT
v_call: TRBV10-3; cdr3_length: 15; clone_size: NA; d_call: NA; j_call: TRBJ1-1; cdr3_aa: CAIRRGVGGNTEAFF; cdr3_nt: TGTGCCATCAGGCGGGGGGTAGGAGGGAACACTGAAGCTTTCTTT
v_call: TRBV7-8; cdr3_length: 14; clone_size: NA; d_call: NA; j_call: TRBJ1-4; cdr3_aa: CASQMAGVNEKLFF; cdr3_nt: TGTGCCAGCCAGATGGCTGGAGTTAATGAAAAACTGTTTTTT
v_call: TRBV19; cdr3_length: 15; clone_size: NA; d_call: TRBD2; j_call: TRBJ2-1; cdr3_aa: CASSIGSGSGNEQFF; cdr3_nt: TGTGCCAGTAGTATAGGAAGCGGGAGTGGCAATGAGCAGTTCTTC
v_call: TRBV21-1; cdr3_length: 19; clone_size: NA; d_call: NA; j_call: TRBJ2-4; cdr3_aa: CASSKVRTGGILAKNIQYF; cdr3_nt: TGTGCCAGCAGCAAAGTAAGGACAGGGGGTATACTAGCCAAAAACATTCAGTACTTC
v_call: TRBV6-6; cdr3_length: 11; clone_size: NA; d_call: NA; j_call: TRBJ1-2; cdr3_aa: CASSRRYGYTF; cdr3_nt: TGTGCCAGCAGTCGCCGCTATGGCTACACCTTC
v_call: TRBV7-2; cdr3_length: 18; clone_size: NA; d_call: TRBD2; j_call: TRBJ2-3; cdr3_aa: CASSRGTTTAGGFTTQYF; cdr3_nt: TGTGCCAGCAGCCGCGGGACAACTACAGCGGGAGGGTTTACTACGCAGTATTTT
v_call: TRBV5-4; cdr3_length: 14; clone_size: once; d_call: NA; j_call: TRBJ1-2; cdr3_aa: CASSFRQAGVGYTF; cdr3_nt: TGTGCCAGCAGCTTTAGACAGGCGGGTGTCGGCTACACCTTC
v_call: TRBV5-1; cdr3_length: 15; clone_size: NA; d_call: TRBD2; j_call: TRBJ2-3; cdr3_aa: CASSLGLARTDTQYF; cdr3_nt: TGCGCCAGCAGCTTGGGACTAGCACGCACAGATACGCAGTATTTT
v_call: TRBV29-1; cdr3_length: 16; clone_size: NA; d_call: TRBD1; j_call: TRBJ2-2; cdr3_aa: CSVRRDRGANTGELFF; cdr3_nt: TGCAGCGTTAGACGGGACAGGGGCGCAAACACCGGGGAGCTGTTTTTT
v_call: TRBV28; cdr3_length: 14; clone_size: NA; d_call: NA; j_call: TRBJ1-2; cdr3_aa: CASSQQAPPYGYTF; cdr3_nt: TGTGCCAGCAGTCAACAGGCCCCCCCCTATGGCTACACCTTC
v_call: TRBV3-1/TRBV3-2; cdr3_length: 15; clone_size: NA; d_call: NA; j_call: TRBJ1-6; cdr3_aa: CASSQDGPYNSPLHF; cdr3_nt: TGTGCCAGCAGCCAAGATGGGCCCTATAATTCACCCCTCCACTTT
v_call: TRBV9; cdr3_length: 15; clone_size: NA; d_call: NA; j_call: TRBJ1-1; cdr3_aa: CASSVVGDVRTEAFF; cdr3_nt: TGTGCCAGCAGCGTAGTCGGGGATGTGAGGACTGAAGCTTTCTTT
v_call: TRBV14; cdr3_length: 17; clone_size: once; d_call: TRBD1; j_call: TRBJ2-3; cdr3_aa: CASSRSYRDSSTDTQYF; cdr3_nt: TGTGCCAGCAGCCGAAGTTACCGGGACAGCAGCACAGATACGCAGTATTTT
v_call: TRBV25-1; cdr3_length: 14; clone_size: few; d_call: NA; j_call: TRBJ1-1; cdr3_aa: CASRPPGVSTEAFF; cdr3_nt: TGTGCCAGCCGACCTCCCGGAGTGAGCACTGAAGCTTTCTTT
v_call: TRBV6-1; cdr3_length: 14; clone_size: NA; d_call: NA; j_call: TRBJ1-2; cdr3_aa: CASSDVGGGYGYTF; cdr3_nt: TGTGCCAGCAGTGACGTTGGCGGGGGCTATGGCTACACCTTC
v_call: TRBV5-1; cdr3_length: 14; clone_size: NA; d_call: NA; j_call: TRBJ2-2; cdr3_aa: CASSLGQSTGELFF; cdr3_nt: TGCGCCAGCAGCCTAGGACAGTCCACCGGGGAGCTGTTTTTT
v_call: TRBV7-3; cdr3_length: 18; clone_size: NA; d_call: TRBD2; j_call: TRBJ2-5; cdr3_aa: CASSREGLAGFGQETQYF; cdr3_nt: TGTGCCAGCAGCCGGGAGGGACTAGCGGGATTCGGGCAAGAGACCCAGTACTTC
v_call: TRBV7-9; cdr3_length: 16; clone_size: NA; d_call: TRBD1; j_call: TRBJ1-4; cdr3_aa: CASSGLDRVKSEKLFF; cdr3_nt: TGTGCCAGCAGCGGCCTCGACAGGGTTAAGTCGGAAAAACTGTTTTTT
v_call: TRBV28; cdr3_length: 15; clone_size: NA; d_call: TRBD1; j_call: TRBJ2-7; cdr3_aa: CASKSGGTGLYEQYF; cdr3_nt: TGTGCCAGCAAATCAGGGGGGACAGGGCTCTACGAGCAGTACTTC
v_call: TRBV19; cdr3_length: 14; clone_size: NA; d_call: TRBD1; j_call: TRBJ1-2; cdr3_aa: CASSLGTGNYGYTF; cdr3_nt: TGTGCCAGTAGCCTCGGGACAGGGAACTATGGCTACACCTTC
v_call: TRBV27; cdr3_length: 14; clone_size: NA; d_call: TRBD1; j_call: TRBJ1-3; cdr3_aa: CASSLGQVGNTIYF; cdr3_nt: TGTGCCAGCAGTCTTGGACAGGTTGGAAACACCATATATTTT
v_call: TRBV6-2/TRBV6-3; cdr3_length: 14; clone_size: NA; d_call: TRBD1; j_call: TRBJ1-5; cdr3_aa: CASSWGQGNQPQHF; cdr3_nt: TGTGCCAGCAGTTGGGGACAGGGCAATCAGCCCCAGCATTTT
v_call: TRBV5-1; cdr3_length: 17; clone_size: NA; d_call: NA; j_call: TRBJ2-6; cdr3_aa: CASSPLAGTGGANVLTF; cdr3_nt: TGCGCCAGCAGCCCCCTCGCGGGAACTGGTGGGGCCAACGTCCTGACTTTC
v_call: TRBV19; cdr3_length: 10; clone_size: NA; d_call: NA; j_call: TRBJ2-5; cdr3_aa: CASGAPTQYF; cdr3_nt: TGTGCCAGTGGGGCCCCGACCCAGTACTTC
v_call: TRBV18; cdr3_length: 15; clone_size: NA; d_call: NA; j_call: TRBJ1-4; cdr3_aa: CASSGPGQQNEKLFF; cdr3_nt: TGTGCCAGCTCGGGGCCGGGACAACAAAATGAAAAACTGTTTTTT
v_call: TRBV29-1; cdr3_length: 12; clone_size: NA; d_call: NA; j_call: TRBJ2-2; cdr3_aa: CSVDGETGELFF; cdr3_nt: TGCAGCGTTGACGGAGAAACCGGGGAGCTGTTTTTT
v_call: TRBV20-1; cdr3_length: 19; clone_size: NA; d_call: TRBD1; j_call: TRBJ1-1; cdr3_aa: CSASPRILTGATLHTEAFF; cdr3_nt: TGCAGTGCTAGTCCCCGAATCTTGACAGGGGCCACCCTGCACACTGAAGCTTTCTTT
v_call: TRBV4-2; cdr3_length: 14; clone_size: few; d_call: NA; j_call: TRBJ2-5; cdr3_aa: CASSSGQAQETQYF; cdr3_nt: TGTGCCAGCAGCTCGGGACAAGCCCAAGAGACCCAGTACTTC
v_call: TRBV19; cdr3_length: 14; clone_size: NA; d_call: NA; j_call: TRBJ1-2; cdr3_aa: CASTSPGERYGYTF; cdr3_nt: TGTGCCAGTACGTCGCCAGGGGAGCGTTATGGCTACACCTTC
v_call: TRBV3-1/TRBV3-2; cdr3_length: 14; clone_size: NA; d_call: TRBD2; j_call: TRBJ2-7; cdr3_aa: CASSGLAGDYEQYF; cdr3_nt: TGTGCCAGCAGCGGACTAGCGGGAGACTACGAGCAGTACTTC
v_call: TRBV2; cdr3_length: 17; clone_size: NA; d_call: TRBD2; j_call: TRBJ2-1; cdr3_aa: CASSQPTSGSSYNEQFF; cdr3_nt: TGTGCCAGCAGCCAGCCGACTAGCGGGAGTTCCTACAATGAGCAGTTCTTC
v_call: TRBV6-5; cdr3_length: 15; clone_size: NA; d_call: NA; j_call: TRBJ2-7; cdr3_aa: CASSPPGREPYEQYF; cdr3_nt: TGTGCCAGCAGTCCCCCCGGACGGGAGCCCTACGAGCAGTACTTC
v_call: TRBV11-2; cdr3_length: 17; clone_size: NA; d_call: NA; j_call: TRBJ1-1; cdr3_aa: CASSLAGVPRLGTEAFF; cdr3_nt: TGTGCCAGCAGCTTAGCGGGGGTCCCTCGCTTAGGCACTGAAGCTTTCTTT
v_call: TRBV6-1; cdr3_length: 14; clone_size: NA; d_call: NA; j_call: TRBJ1-5; cdr3_aa: CASSEGGGPQPQHF; cdr3_nt: TGTGCCAGCAGTGAGGGAGGAGGTCCTCAGCCCCAGCATTTT
v_call: TRBV11-2; cdr3_length: 14; clone_size: NA; d_call: NA; j_call: TRBJ2-7; cdr3_aa: CASSSDRYSYEQYF; cdr3_nt: TGTGCCAGCAGCTCCGACAGGTACTCCTACGAGCAGTACTTC
v_call: TRBV19; cdr3_length: 14; clone_size: NA; d_call: TRBD1; j_call: TRBJ2-3; cdr3_aa: CASSNPRGHLAQYF; cdr3_nt: TGTGCCAGTAGTAACCCCAGGGGGCATTTGGCGCAGTATTTT